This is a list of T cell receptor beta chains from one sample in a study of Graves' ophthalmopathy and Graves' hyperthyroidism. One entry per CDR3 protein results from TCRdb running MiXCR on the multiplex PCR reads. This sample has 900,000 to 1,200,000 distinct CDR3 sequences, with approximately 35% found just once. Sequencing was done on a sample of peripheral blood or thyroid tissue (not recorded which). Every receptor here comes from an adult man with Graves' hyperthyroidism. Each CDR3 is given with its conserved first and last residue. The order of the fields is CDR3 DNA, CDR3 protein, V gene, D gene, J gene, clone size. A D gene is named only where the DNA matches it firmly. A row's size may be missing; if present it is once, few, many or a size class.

CDR3nt: TGTGCCAGCAGTCCCAGGGACACAGATACGCAGTATTTT; CDR3aa: CASSPRDTDTQYF; v_gene: TRBV6-6; d_gene: .; j_gene: TRBJ2-3; abundance: .
CDR3nt: TGTGCCAGCAGTTACTCGTCGGATTCGTATGGCTACACCTTC; CDR3aa: CASSYSSDSYGYTF; v_gene: TRBV6-5; d_gene: .; j_gene: TRBJ1-2; abundance: many
CDR3nt: TGTGCCAGCATCCACGACCCTTATAGCAATCAGCCCCAGCATTTT; CDR3aa: CASIHDPYSNQPQHF; v_gene: TRBV6-9; d_gene: .; j_gene: TRBJ1-5; abundance: .
CDR3nt: TGTGCCAGCAGCTTACCCCTGGGTGACTACACCTTC; CDR3aa: CASSLPLGDYTF; v_gene: TRBV7-9; d_gene: .; j_gene: TRBJ1-2; abundance: .
CDR3nt: TGCGCCAGCAGCCACGTAACAGGAGGCTCTGGAAACACCATATATTTT; CDR3aa: CASSHVTGGSGNTIYF; v_gene: TRBV4-1; d_gene: .; j_gene: TRBJ1-3; abundance: .
CDR3nt: TGCGCCAGCAGCTTGGCCCACCAAAACACTGAAGCTTTCTTT; CDR3aa: CASSLAHQNTEAFF; v_gene: TRBV5-1; d_gene: .; j_gene: TRBJ1-1; abundance: many
CDR3nt: TGTGCCAGCAGTTACTCGGACAGAATAGGGGATTCACCCCTCCACTTT; CDR3aa: CASSYSDRIGDSPLHF; v_gene: TRBV6-5; d_gene: .; j_gene: TRBJ1-6; abundance: many
CDR3nt: TGTGCCAGCAGCCCGAGCGGGGGGTCGCGCTACGAGCAGTACTTC; CDR3aa: CASSPSGGSRYEQYF; v_gene: TRBV7-8; d_gene: TRBD2; j_gene: TRBJ2-7; abundance: many
CDR3nt: TGTGCCAGCAGCTTAGCCCGGGACATAGAAGCTTTCTTT; CDR3aa: CASSLARDIEAFF; v_gene: TRBV7-2; d_gene: .; j_gene: TRBJ1-1; abundance: many
CDR3nt: TGCAGCGTTGAGTCGGTAGCGGACCAAGAGACCCAGTACTTC; CDR3aa: CSVESVADQETQYF; v_gene: TRBV29-1; d_gene: .; j_gene: TRBJ2-5; abundance: .
CDR3nt: TGCAGCGTTGAGCTAGCGGGCCTCTACAATGAGCAGTACTTC; CDR3aa: CSVELAGLYNEQYF; v_gene: TRBV29-1; d_gene: TRBD2; j_gene: TRBJ2-7; abundance: .
CDR3nt: TGTGCCAGCAGTCAATGGGGGGGGGATGATAGCAATCAGCCCCAGCATTTT; CDR3aa: CASSQWGGDDSNQPQHF; v_gene: TRBV6-5; d_gene: .; j_gene: TRBJ1-5; abundance: .
CDR3nt: TGTGCCAGCAGTGGTTGGGAGTTTAACACCGGGGAGCTGTTTTTT; CDR3aa: CASSGWEFNTGELFF; v_gene: TRBV6-5; d_gene: .; j_gene: TRBJ2-2; abundance: .
CDR3nt: TGTGCCAGCAGTTACAGCGTGGGGGGCGAGCAGTACTTC; CDR3aa: CASSYSVGGEQYF; v_gene: TRBV10-2; d_gene: .; j_gene: TRBJ2-7; abundance: .
CDR3nt: TGTGCCAGCAGCTTAGGGGCGGTGCAGTACTTC; CDR3aa: CASSLGAVQYF; v_gene: TRBV7-9; d_gene: .; j_gene: TRBJ2-7; abundance: .
CDR3nt: TGCGCCAGCAGCCTCGGGACAGCCACTGAAGCTTTCTTT; CDR3aa: CASSLGTATEAFF; v_gene: TRBV10-1; d_gene: TRBD1; j_gene: TRBJ1-1; abundance: many
CDR3nt: TGTGCCAGCAGTGACAGGGGCCCCTTGGGCGAGCAGTACTTC; CDR3aa: CASSDRGPLGEQYF; v_gene: TRBV2; d_gene: .; j_gene: TRBJ2-7; abundance: many
CDR3nt: TGCAGCGTTTGGAGCAGGACTGAAGCTTTCTTT; CDR3aa: CSVWSRTEAFF; v_gene: TRBV29-1; d_gene: .; j_gene: TRBJ1-1; abundance: .
CDR3nt: TGTGCCAGCAGTCAGCAGACAGGGGGTGACTACGAGCAGTACTTC; CDR3aa: CASSQQTGGDYEQYF; v_gene: TRBV6-5; d_gene: TRBD1; j_gene: TRBJ2-7; abundance: many
CDR3nt: TGTGCCAGCAGCTTACTGGACAGGGGAGCCTACGAGCAGTACTTC; CDR3aa: CASSLLDRGAYEQYF; v_gene: TRBV7-2; d_gene: TRBD1; j_gene: TRBJ2-7; abundance: few
CDR3nt: TGTGCCAGCAGTGAAGCGGGCCAACCCTATGGCTACACCTTC; CDR3aa: CASSEAGQPYGYTF; v_gene: TRBV2; d_gene: .; j_gene: TRBJ1-2; abundance: many
CDR3nt: TGCAGCGTTACCAGGGTCACCGGGGAGCTGTTTTTT; CDR3aa: CSVTRVTGELFF; v_gene: TRBV29-1; d_gene: .; j_gene: TRBJ2-2; abundance: many
CDR3nt: TGCAGTGCCAATACAGGTCCGAACACTGAAGCTTTCTTT; CDR3aa: CSANTGPNTEAFF; v_gene: TRBV20-1; d_gene: .; j_gene: TRBJ1-1; abundance: .
CDR3nt: TGCAGCGCACTCGTCCTAGGGCCGGGGTACGAGCAGTACTTC; CDR3aa: CSALVLGPGYEQYF; v_gene: TRBV29-1; d_gene: .; j_gene: TRBJ2-7; abundance: .
CDR3nt: TGTGCCAGCAGAGAGAGAAACTCCTACGAGCAGTACTTC; CDR3aa: CASRERNSYEQYF; v_gene: TRBV13; d_gene: .; j_gene: TRBJ2-7; abundance: few
CDR3nt: TGTGCCAGCAGCCAAGAGATGAACACTGAAGCTTTCTTT; CDR3aa: CASSQEMNTEAFF; v_gene: TRBV2; d_gene: .; j_gene: TRBJ1-1; abundance: many
CDR3nt: TGTGCCAGCAGTTTATCCCCCGCAGGCGGCGAAAAACTGTTTTTT; CDR3aa: CASSLSPAGGEKLFF; v_gene: TRBV12-3/TRBV12-4; d_gene: .; j_gene: TRBJ1-4; abundance: few
CDR3nt: TGTGCCAGCAGTTTAGGGGGCAGGGGACACACCGGGGAGCTGTTTTTT; CDR3aa: CASSLGGRGHTGELFF; v_gene: TRBV25-1; d_gene: TRBD1; j_gene: TRBJ2-2; abundance: .
CDR3nt: TGTGCCAGCAGTCTCTGGGGGAAAGATCCACCCCTCCACTTT; CDR3aa: CASSLWGKDPPLHF; v_gene: TRBV7-8; d_gene: .; j_gene: TRBJ1-6; abundance: .
CDR3nt: TGTGCCAGCAAGGTGGCCCCAGGGGAGGAAAAACTGTTTTTT; CDR3aa: CASKVAPGEEKLFF; v_gene: TRBV6-6; d_gene: .; j_gene: TRBJ1-4; abundance: .
CDR3nt: TGTGCCAGCAAACTAGGCGTACGGACGGACACTGAAGCTTTCTTT; CDR3aa: CASKLGVRTDTEAFF; v_gene: TRBV27; d_gene: .; j_gene: TRBJ1-1; abundance: few